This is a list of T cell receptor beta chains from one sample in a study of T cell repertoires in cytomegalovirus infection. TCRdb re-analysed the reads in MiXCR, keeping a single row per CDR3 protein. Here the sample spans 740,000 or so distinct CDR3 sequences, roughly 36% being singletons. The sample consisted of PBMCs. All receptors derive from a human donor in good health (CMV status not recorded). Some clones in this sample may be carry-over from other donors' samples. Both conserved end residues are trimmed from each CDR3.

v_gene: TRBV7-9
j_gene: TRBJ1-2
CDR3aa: ASSLGQGWGYT

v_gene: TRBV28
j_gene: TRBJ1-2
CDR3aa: ASSSGTGGWYGYT

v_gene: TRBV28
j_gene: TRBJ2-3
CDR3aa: ASSLGDASDDTQY

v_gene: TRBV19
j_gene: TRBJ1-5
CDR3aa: ASRHLGGNQPQH

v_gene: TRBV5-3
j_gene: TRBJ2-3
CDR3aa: ASSLNGGAGTDTQY

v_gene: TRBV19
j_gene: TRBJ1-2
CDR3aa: ASTLGRTRQTNYGYT

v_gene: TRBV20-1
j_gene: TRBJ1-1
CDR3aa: SAHLRNTEAF

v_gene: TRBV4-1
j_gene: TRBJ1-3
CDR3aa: ASSQDEGAPSSGNTIY

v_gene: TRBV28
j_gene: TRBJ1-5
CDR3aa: ASSGDSLGDQPQH

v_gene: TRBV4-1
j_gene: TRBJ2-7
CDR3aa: ASSQGEQSSYEQY

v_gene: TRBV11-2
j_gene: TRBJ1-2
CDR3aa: ASSLVAAGYT

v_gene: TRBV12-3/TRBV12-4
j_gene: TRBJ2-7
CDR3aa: ASSPGTSGSSYEQY

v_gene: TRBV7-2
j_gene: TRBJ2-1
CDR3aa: ASSLANAGYYNEQF

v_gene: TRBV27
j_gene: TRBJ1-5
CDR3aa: ASSLAGGLSNQPQH

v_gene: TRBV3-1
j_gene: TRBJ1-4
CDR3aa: ASSLRTSQKLF

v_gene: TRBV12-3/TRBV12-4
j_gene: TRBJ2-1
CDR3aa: ASSSHEQF

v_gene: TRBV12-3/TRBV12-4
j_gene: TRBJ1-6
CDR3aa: ASSLGQGDSNSPLH

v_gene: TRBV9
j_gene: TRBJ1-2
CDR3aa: ASSASGTANYGYT

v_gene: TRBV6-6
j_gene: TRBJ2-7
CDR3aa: ASTRGQPSNEQY

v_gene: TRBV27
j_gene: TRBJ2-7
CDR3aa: ASRLGTDPFYQQY

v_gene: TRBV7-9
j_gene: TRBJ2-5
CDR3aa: ASSFLSTSGRLTWDETQY

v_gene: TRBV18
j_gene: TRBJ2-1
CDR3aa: ASSPAGGRNEQF

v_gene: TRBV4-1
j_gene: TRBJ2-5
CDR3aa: ASSQDSSGLGTQY

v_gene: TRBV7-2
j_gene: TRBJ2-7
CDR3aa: ASSLASSGTASYEQY

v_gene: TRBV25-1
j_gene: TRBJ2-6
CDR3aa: ASSEGSSSGANVLT

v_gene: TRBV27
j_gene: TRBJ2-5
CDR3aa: ASSSTSGSQETQY

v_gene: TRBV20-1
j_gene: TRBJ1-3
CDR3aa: SARGQGFGNTIY

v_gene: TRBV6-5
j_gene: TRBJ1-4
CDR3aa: ASRPGQANEKLF

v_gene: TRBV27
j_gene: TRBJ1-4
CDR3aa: ASSLFPGATNEKLF

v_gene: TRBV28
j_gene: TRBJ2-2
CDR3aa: ASSFRNIHLRGTGTGELF

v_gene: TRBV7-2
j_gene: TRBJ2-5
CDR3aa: ASSNGRNQETQY

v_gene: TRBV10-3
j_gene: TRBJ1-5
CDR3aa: AISESTDNQPQH

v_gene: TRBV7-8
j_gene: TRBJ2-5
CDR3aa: ASTGRTVQETQY

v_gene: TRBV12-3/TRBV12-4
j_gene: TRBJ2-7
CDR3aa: ASSFLGAGYEQY

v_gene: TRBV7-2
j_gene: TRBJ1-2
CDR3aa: ASSLVSGQNYGYT